The clone carrying this TCR beta chain was observed at least ten times. These data come from a study of spatial heterogeneity in lung cancer. As for the study in general: Each unique TCR and UMI combination was seen more than ten times on average in raw reads.

Time point denoted: sample taken at primary tumor resection. Whole RNA, which was extracted from tumor, nontumor lung tissue or frozen PBMC, was sequenced without any cell sorting. TCRdb analysed the 5' RACE reads with MiXCR anew, one entry per CDR3 protein. The sample records 95,000 or so distinct CDR3 sequences, approximately 8.2% being singletons. This CDR3 region has 15 residues. With 6 bases removed from V and 0 bases from J, the gap between germline ends came to 13 bases. Per the germline V gene, CDR1 is SGHRS and CDR2 is YFSETQ. Sequenced here: PBMCs, sampled at surgery. This chain uses TRBV5-1 with TRBJ2-1; D possibly matches TRBD1 or TRBD2 (5 bases each). The sequence derives from a male donor with early-stage non-small cell lung cancer. Written as DNA, the CDR3 is TGCGCCAGCACACAGGACTCCAGCTCCTACAATGAGCAGTTCTTC. The encoded protein is CASTQDSSSYNEQFF.